These 10 T cell receptor beta chains originate from one sample sequenced in a study of PD-1 blockade in classical Hodgkin lymphoma. Some clones are missing from TCRdb's copy, which holds only in-frame ones; the method was immunoSEQ multiplex PCR. The table shows about 58,000 clones, with approximately 90% occurring only once. Every single patient, without exception, relapsed after autologous stem cell transplantation, and brentuximab vedotin exposure varied. The sequenced sample was peripheral blood mononuclear cells (PBMCs), obtained before the second cycle of nivolumab. The receptors originated from a human donor with classical Hodgkin lymphoma.

V is TRBV28 and J is TRBJ1-5; maybe TRBD1 (6 bases). Germline assignment: CDR1 MDHEN and CDR2 SYDVKM. The V gene lost 7 bases and the J gene lost 10 bases, with 14 bases spanning the gap. There are 12 residues in the CDR3. The CDR3, as DNA: TGTGCCAGCAACCAAAACAGGGCCCCCCAGCATTTT. Translated: CASNQNRAPQHF. Supplemented by reference TRBV28 and TRBJ1-5, the full variable domain reads DVKVTQSSRYLVKRTGEKVFLECVQDMDHENMFWYRQDPGLGLRLIYFSYDVKMKEKGDIPEGYSVSREKKERFSLILESASTNQTSMYLCASNQNRAPQHFGDGTRLSIL.

This sequence joins TRBV9 and TRBJ2-4, with 9 nucleotides matching TRBD1. The CDR3 loop spans 14 amino acids. V shed 4 bases, J shed 9 bases, and the junction held 8 bases outside the gene matches. In germline, CDR1 is SGDLS, CDR2 YYNGEE. The CDR3 loop is CASSRGQGEGIQYF. DNA of the CDR3: TGTGCCAGCAGCCGGGGACAGGGCGAGGGCATTCAGTACTTC. Drawing the rest from reference TRBV9 and TRBJ2-4, the complete variable domain is DSGVTQTPKHLITATGQRVTLRCSPRSGDLSVYWYQQSLDQGLQFLIQYYNGEERAKGNILERFSAQQFPDLHSELNLSSLELGDSALYFCASSRGQGEGIQYFGAGTRLSVL.

The chain is built from TRBV11-2 and TRBJ1-6; tentatively, D is TRBD1 (5 bases). Germline lookup yields CDR1 SGHAT and CDR2 FQNNGV. With 3 bases removed from V and 5 bases from J, the gap between germline ends came to 23 bases. The CDR3 sequence is 19 residues long. The CDR3 sequence is CASSFLRTRSALDNSPLHF. Here the CDR3 DNA reads TGTGCCAGCAGCTTTCTTAGGACACGGTCCGCTCTGGATAATTCACCCCTCCACTTT.

V is TRBV18 and J is TRBJ2-3; unclear D gene. V gave up 3 bases and J gave up 1 base, with 14 bases separating them. This CDR3 has 16 amino acids. The germline gives CDR1 KGHSH, CDR2 LQKENI. In DNA form, the CDR3 reads TGTGCCAGCTCACCCCTCGAGGAATCGGGCACAGATACGCAGTATTTT. Residues: CASSPLEESGTDTQYF.

The J gene is TRBJ2-7, the V gene TRBV7-6, with D possibly being TRBD2 (6 bases). This CDR3 spans 17 amino acids. V shed 1 base and J shed 0 bases, with 16 bases lying between them. The germline CDR1 and CDR2 sequences are SGHVS and FNYEAQ. The CDR3 is CASSLGKTGLLSYEQYF. The DNA for the CDR3 is TGTGCCAGCAGCTTAGGGAAAACGGGACTCCTCTCCTACGAGCAGTACTTC. The whole variable domain, remainder taken from reference TRBV7-6 and TRBJ2-7, is GAGVSQSPRYKVTKRGQDVALRCDPISGHVSLYWYRQALGQGPEFLTYFNYEAQQDKSGLPNDRFSAERPEGSISTLTIQRTEQRDSAMYRCASSLGKTGLLSYEQYFGPGTRLTVT.

This clone was recorded once. The chain uses TRBV2 and TRBJ2-1; D gene ambiguous. V gave up 7 bases and J gave up 9 bases, with 19 bases separating them. Germline V gene data show CDR1 as SNHLY and CDR2 as FYNNEI. The CDR3 covers 14 residues. This chain's CDR3 is CASNRPDQFGEQFF. As DNA, the CDR3 is TGTGCCAGCAACAGACCGGACCAGTTCGGTGAGCAGTTCTTC.

The CDR3 loop reads CASSPAVDTQYF. The CDR3 DNA reads as TGTGCCAGCTCACCGGCGGTGGATACGCAGTATTTT. The gene calls are TRBV18 and TRBJ2-3; D is undetermined. In germline, CDR1 is KGHSH, CDR2 LQKENI. Between the trimmed V and J ends, which lost 3 bases and 6 bases, there was a span of 7 bases. The CDR3 has 12 residues.

The V call is TRBV7-3, the J call TRBJ1-3; D uncertain. Between the trimmed V and J ends, which lost 1 base and 4 bases, there was a span of 11 bases. Germline loops: CDR1 SGHTA, CDR2 FQGTGA. The CDR3 has 15 amino acids. The CDR3 loop is CASSLNGGYGNTIYF. In nucleotides, the CDR3 is TGTGCCAGCAGCTTAAACGGCGGCTACGGAAACACCATATATTTT.

V and J are TRBV28 and TRBJ1-5, with D perhaps TRBD1 (5 bases). The CDR3 spans 16 residues. Trimming pared 5 bases from V and 6 bases from J, leaving 20 bases between. Germline assignment: CDR1 MDHEN and CDR2 SYDVKM. The CDR3 is CASSHYALGGFQPQHF. The CDR3 nucleotides are TGTGCCAGCAGTCATTATGCCCTTGGGGGATTTCAGCCCCAGCATTTT. Filled out from reference TRBV28 and TRBJ1-5, the complete variable domain reads DVKVTQSSRYLVKRTGEKVFLECVQDMDHENMFWYRQDPGLGLRLIYFSYDVKMKEKGDIPEGYSVSREKKERFSLILESASTNQTSMYLCASSHYALGGFQPQHFGDGTRLSIL.

The table lists this clone with a count of one. This chain joins TRBV5-4 and TRBJ1-1, with unresolved D. Trimming took off 0 bases at V and 0 bases at J, with 6 bases between the two ends. The CDR3 loop spans 14 amino acids. Looked up from germline, CDR1 is SGHNT and CDR2 is YYREEE (reference sequence). The CDR3 here is CASSLGTVNTEAFF. Written as DNA, the CDR3 is TGTGCCAGCAGCTTGGGAACGGTGAACACTGAAGCTTTCTTT.